This T cell receptor (beta chain) was sequenced in a study of CXCR3-negative and CXCR3-positive naive CD8 T cells. Findings and limits, study-wide: Comparably high diversity was seen in both naive subsets, and much lower diversity in memory CD8+ cells. The study found that naive CXCR3-negative and CXCR3-positive cells shared TRBV-TRBJ usage, while memory cells differed. Naive cells positive for CXCR3 carried more hydrophobic TRB CDR3s than CXCR3-negative ones. TRB CDR3 properties indicated TCR strength, while surface CD5 was similar across naive subsets.

The method, 5' RACE with UMI labels, was used to prepare the TRB cDNA libraries. Each CDR3 protein gets one entry in TCRdb, which reprocessed the 5' RACE reads and gives no DNA. Recorded here are around 130,000 distinct CDR3 sequences; the top ten clones represent about 0.62%. Details on this clonotype: Its antigen is unknown.

Subsets of CD8+ T cells were each sorted in triplicate at 270,000 or so cells apiece. This CDR3 spans 14 amino acids. Germline CDR1 and CDR2: LNHNV and YYDKDF (reference sequence). Source material: naive CXCR3+ CD8+ T cells from blood. Subset specified: CD45RO-CCR7+CD27+CD95- naive CD8+ T cells expressing CXCR3 (TNR3+). The source is a human donor in good health. Some clones in this sample may be carry-over from other donors' samples. The genes are TRBV15 and TRBJ2-3; TCRdb designates TRBD1, a call that cannot be tested without DNA. The chain's CDR3 is CATSGSWAADTQYF.